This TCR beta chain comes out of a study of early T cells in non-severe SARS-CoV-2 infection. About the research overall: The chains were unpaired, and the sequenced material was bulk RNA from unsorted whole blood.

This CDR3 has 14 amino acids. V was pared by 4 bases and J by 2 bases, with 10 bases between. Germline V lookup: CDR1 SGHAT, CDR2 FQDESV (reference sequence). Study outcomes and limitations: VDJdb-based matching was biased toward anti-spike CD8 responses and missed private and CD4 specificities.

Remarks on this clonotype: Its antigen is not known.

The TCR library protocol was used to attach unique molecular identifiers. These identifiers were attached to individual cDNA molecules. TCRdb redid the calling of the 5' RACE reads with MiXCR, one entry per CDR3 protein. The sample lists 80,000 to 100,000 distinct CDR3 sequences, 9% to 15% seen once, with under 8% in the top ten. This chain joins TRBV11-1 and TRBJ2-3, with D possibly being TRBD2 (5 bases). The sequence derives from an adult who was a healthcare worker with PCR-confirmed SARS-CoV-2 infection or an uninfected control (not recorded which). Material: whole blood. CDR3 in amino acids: CASSWESATDTQYF. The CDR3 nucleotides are TGTGCCAGCAGCTGGGAGTCCGCCACAGATACGCAGTATTTT.